A selection of T cell receptor beta chains follows, all from one sample in a study of T cell repertoires in cytomegalovirus infection. TCRdb used MiXCR to reprocess the reads, holding one entry per CDR3 protein. In the table there are about 830,000 distinct CDR3 sequences, over 25% of which are singletons. Their antigen targets remain unknown. The sequences come from cultured CD8+ T cells from PBMCs, collected from culture after CMV antigen stimulation. The receptors were sampled from a human donor in good health (CMV status not recorded). Some clones in this sample may be carry-over from other donors' samples. The CDR3 runs from the conserved cysteine through the conserved F or W. The D gene is left open where the match is weak. The size field is filled for only some rows; it gives once, few, many or a size class.

TRBJ2-3 | 13 | TRBD2 | . | TRBV29-1 | CSVGGGITDTQYF | TGCAGCGTTGGCGGGGGGATTACAGATACGCAGTATTTT
TRBJ1-1 | 13 | TRBD1 | . | TRBV6-5 | CATKQGPRTEAFF | TGTGCCACAAAACAGGGGCCGAGGACTGAAGCTTTCTTT
TRBJ2-2 | 19 | TRBD1 | . | TRBV15 | CATSSIKGQGTLNTGELFF | TGTGCCACCAGCTCAATTAAGGGACAGGGGACATTGAACACCGGGGAGCTGTTTTTT
TRBJ2-1 | 15 | . | . | TRBV4-3 | CASSQRGTLYNEQFF | TGCGCCAGCAGCCAACGGGGGACACTCTACAATGAGCAGTTCTTC
TRBJ1-2 | 13 | . | many | TRBV12-3/TRBV12-4 | CASSSDRLYGYTF | TGTGCCAGCAGTTCCGACAGGCTCTATGGCTACACCTTC
TRBJ1-5 | 16 | TRBD1 | . | TRBV28 | CASSPPRGGGNQPQHF | TGTGCCAGCAGTCCTCCCAGGGGGGGAGGCAATCAGCCCCAGCATTTT
TRBJ1-1 | 14 | . | few | TRBV6-5 | CASSYPYGGTEAFF | TGTGCCAGCAGTTACCCTTACGGAGGCACTGAAGCTTTCTTT
TRBJ2-3 | 18 | . | . | TRBV6-1 | CASTKPPQFSHPTDTQYF | TGTGCCAGCACCAAGCCCCCACAGTTTTCTCATCCCACAGATACGCAGTATTTT
TRBJ2-1 | 15 | . | . | TRBV20-1 | CSARRRWRGDWVQFF | TGCAGTGCTAGGCGCCGATGGAGGGGGGACTGGGTGCAGTTCTTC
TRBJ1-5 | 14 | . | few | TRBV28 | CASSLTTWNQPQHF | TGTGCCAGCAGTTTAACGACATGGAATCAGCCCCAGCATTTT
TRBJ2-3 | 18 | TRBD2 | few | TRBV28 | CASSTILQTSGDTDTQYF | TGTGCCAGCAGTACAATCCTGCAGACTAGCGGGGACACAGATACGCAGTATTTT
TRBJ2-1 | 16 | TRBD2 | . | TRBV10-2 | CASRTPLAAGGTEQFF | TGCGCCAGCAGAACTCCCTTGGCAGCGGGGGGGACTGAGCAGTTCTTC
TRBJ2-1 | 15 | . | . | TRBV3-1 | CASSQAGPPYNEQFF | TGTGCCAGCAGCCAAGCAGGGCCCCCTTACAATGAGCAGTTCTTC
TRBJ1-5 | 14 | . | . | TRBV7-8 | CASSPARVNQPQHF | TGTGCCAGCAGCCCCGCCAGAGTCAATCAGCCCCAGCATTTT
TRBJ2-6 | 15 | . | few | TRBV9 | CASSVEGIGANVLTF | TGTGCCAGCAGCGTAGAAGGGATAGGGGCCAACGTCCTGACTTTC
TRBJ2-5 | 16 | . | . | TRBV2 | CASGEEGIKGSMTQYF | TGTGCCAGCGGAGAAGAGGGAATAAAAGGGAGCATGACCCAGTACTTC
TRBJ1-2 | 15 | . | few | TRBV27 | CASSAAGGINYGYTF | TGTGCCAGCAGTGCCGCCGGGGGCATTAACTATGGCTACACCTTC
TRBJ2-5 | 19 | TRBD1 | few | TRBV27 | CASSLSGPGTGGGQETQYF | TGTGCCAGCAGTTTATCGGGGCCCGGGACAGGGGGTGGACAAGAGACCCAGTACTTC
TRBJ1-3 | 18 | . | . | TRBV9 | CASSVVGVRGTSGNTIYF | TGTGCCAGCAGCGTAGTTGGGGTCCGCGGCACCTCTGGAAACACCATATATTTT
TRBJ1-5 | 14 | TRBD1 | few | TRBV5-6 | CASSSGGGLQPQHF | TGTGCCAGCAGCTCAGGGGGCGGACTTCAGCCCCAGCATTTT
TRBJ2-5 | 13 | . | many | TRBV11-2 | CASRGGGRETQYF | TGTGCCAGCAGGGGAGGGGGGCGTGAGACCCAGTACTTC
TRBJ2-7 | 14 | TRBD2 | . | TRBV27 | CASRIAGGLYEQYF | TGTGCCAGCAGAATAGCGGGGGGCCTCTACGAGCAGTACTTC
TRBJ2-1 | 14 | . | few | TRBV5-4 | CASREGSTYNEQFF | TGTGCCAGCAGGGAGGGCTCCACCTACAATGAGCAGTTCTTC
TRBJ2-5 | 17 | . | . | TRBV14 | CASSPSSEGRTWETQYF | TGTGCCAGCAGCCCTTCAAGCGAGGGACGGACGTGGGAGACCCAGTACTTC
TRBJ1-1 | 14 | . | . | TRBV18 | CASSPPVANTESFF | TGTGCCAGCTCACCACCGGTAGCGAACACTGAATCTTTCTTT
TRBJ2-7 | 18 | . | many | TRBV7-2 | CASSFNPDLGQGYYEQYF | TGTGCCAGCAGCTTCAATCCTGACCTAGGGCAGGGATACTACGAGCAGTACTTC
TRBJ1-6 | 14 | . | once | TRBV6-6 | CASSGGDSNSPLHF | TGTGCCAGTAGTGGCGGCGACTCTAATTCACCCCTCCACTTT
TRBJ2-3 | 14 | . | . | TRBV5-8 | CASRLEGSTDTQYF | TGTGCCAGCAGGTTAGAGGGAAGCACAGATACGCAGTATTTT
TRBJ2-5 | 14 | . | many | TRBV7-2 | CASSFRDGKETQYF | TGTGCCAGCAGCTTCCGGGACGGGAAAGAGACCCAGTACTTC
TRBJ1-2 | 14 | TRBD1 | . | TRBV11-2 | CASSSDRGGYGYTF | TGTGCCAGCAGCTCGGACAGGGGGGGCTATGGCTACACCTTC
TRBJ2-7 | 15 | TRBD1 | . | TRBV5-1 | CASSFTGQPSYEQYF | TGCGCCAGCAGCTTTACGGGACAGCCCTCCTACGAGCAGTACTTC
TRBJ2-5 | 14 | . | few | TRBV7-8 | CASSLGPQRETQYF | TGTGCCAGCAGCTTAGGGCCCCAGCGAGAGACCCAGTACTTC
TRBJ2-1 | 12 | . | . | TRBV2 | CASIRGFDEQFF | TGTGCCAGCATTCGGGGTTTCGATGAGCAGTTCTTC
TRBJ2-3 | 15 | TRBD2 | . | TRBV5-4 | CASSAGLAATDTQYF | TGTGCCAGCAGCGCGGGACTAGCGGCGACAGATACGCAGTATTTT
TRBJ2-5 | 21 | TRBD2 | . | TRBV6-2/TRBV6-3 | CASSYTKFGVRSGGPQETQYF | TGTGCCAGCAGTTACACTAAATTTGGGGTACGAAGCGGGGGGCCCCAAGAGACCCAGTACTTC
TRBJ1-5 | 14 | . | once | TRBV20-1 | CSAGIGLSNKPQHF | TGCAGTGCTGGAATTGGGCTCAGCAATAAGCCCCAGCATTTT
TRBJ1-2 | 16 | . | . | TRBV7-6 | CASSLNLGAIPYGYTF | TGTGCCAGCAGCTTAAATCTGGGGGCTATCCCCTATGGCTACACCTTC
TRBJ2-1 | 14 | . | . | TRBV6-2/TRBV6-3 | CASSFLGELNEQFF | TGTGCCAGCAGTTTCCTGGGGGAACTCAATGAGCAGTTCTTC
TRBJ2-1 | 17 | . | . | TRBV7-6 | CASSRYRDNPGYNEQFF | TGTGCTAGCAGCCGTTACCGGGACAACCCGGGGTACAATGAGCAGTTCTTC
TRBJ2-2 | 17 | . | once | TRBV11-3 | CASSLDRAGKNTGELFF | TGTGCCAGCAGCTTAGATAGGGCAGGGAAGAACACCGGGGAGCTGTTTTTT
TRBJ2-5 | 15 | . | . | TRBV7-9 | CASSLGRTLNETQYF | TGTGCCAGCAGCTTAGGACGGACGCTCAACGAGACCCAGTACTTC
TRBJ2-4 | 17 | . | few | TRBV9 | CASSGRSSTYGLDIQYF | TGTGCCAGCAGCGGTCGTAGTTCCACTTATGGTTTGGACATTCAGTACTTC
TRBJ1-5 | 14 | TRBD1 | . | TRBV19 | CATQGAAVNQPQHF | TGTGCCACACAGGGGGCCGCCGTCAATCAGCCCCAGCATTTT
TRBJ1-2 | 13 | TRBD1 | . | TRBV6-2/TRBV6-3 | CASSTTGLGGYTF | TGTGCCAGCAGCACGACAGGGCTTGGAGGCTACACCTTC
TRBJ1-2 | 14 | . | few | TRBV10-1 | CASSESQGPYGYTF | TGCGCCAGCAGTGAGTCGCAGGGGCCCTATGGCTACACCTTC
TRBJ1-2 | 13 | TRBD1 | . | TRBV27 | CATAGQDNYGYTF | TGTGCCACCGCGGGACAGGATAACTATGGCTACACCTTC
TRBJ1-2 | 16 | . | once | TRBV10-3 | CAISESNSGIPYGYTF | TGTGCCATCAGTGAAAGCAACAGTGGGATTCCCTATGGCTACACCTTC